A single sample gave rise to the 28 T cell receptor beta chains below, sequenced in a study of tumor and adjacent non-tumor tissue in lung cancer. Three rounds of nested PCR, following a modified ARM-PCR protocol, produced the TCRbeta library. TCRdb reanalysed the multiplex PCR reads using MiXCR and keeps one entry per CDR3 protein. The table shows around 75,000 distinct CDR3 sequences, with roughly 75% occurring only once. RNA was extracted from bulk tissue without any cell sorting. This non-tumor lung sample came from over 3 cm beyond the tumor edge. The sequencing input was distant non-tumor lung tissue. These receptors all stem from a woman aged 50 to 60 with non-small cell lung cancer.

About this clonotype: Possible read error: a much larger clone is one base away. The rearrangement joins TRBV20-1 to TRBJ1-1; D remains unclear. CDR1 DFQATT and CDR2 SNEGSKA come from the germline V gene (reference sequence). The CDR3 is 13 residues long. In DNA, the CDR3 is TGCAGTGCTAAAGGCCTGTTGAACATTGAAGCTTTCTTT. Translating it yields CSAKGLLNIEAFF.

Comment on this clonotype: A much larger clonotype is one base distant, so this may be a read error. The genes are TRBV5-6 and TRBJ2-5; D perhaps matches TRBD1 (6 bases). Germline CDR1 SGHDT, CDR2 YYEEEE. This CDR3 contains 14 residues. Trimming pared 3 bases from V and 2 bases from J, leaving 11 bases between. CDR3 DNA sequence: TGTGCCAGCAGCTCGGATGGACAGCAAGAGACCCAGTACTTC. This codes for CASSSDGQQETQYF.

This chain links TRBV7-9 with TRBJ1-3; 7 bases are a match to TRBD1. J lost 4 bases, V lost 3 bases, and 6 bases had no gene match. Per germline, CDR1 SEHNR and CDR2 FQNEAQ (reference sequence). CDR3 length: 15 residues. CDR3 DNA: TGTGCCAGCAGCTTGCTGACAGGGAGAGGAAACACCATATATTTT. It specifies CASSLLTGRGNTIYF.

This chain uses TRBV20-1 with TRBJ2-1; D remains ambiguous. Per the germline V gene, CDR1 is DFQATT and CDR2 is SNEGSKA (reference sequence). The CDR3 consists of 14 residues. The CDR3 bases are TGCAGCCCGAAAAGCAGGAGTCCTGTGGATGAGCAGTTCTTC. Its protein is CSPKSRSPVDEQFF.

Turning to this clonotype: One end of the junction fails to match germline, which may point to a read error. The chain employs TRBV2 and TRBJ1-4; maybe TRBD1 (5 bases). Germline V lookup: CDR1 SNHLY, CDR2 FYNNEI. This CDR3 has 13 residues. The CDR3 protein is CVSREIPNEKLFF. CDR3 DNA sequence: TGTGTCAGCAGGGAGATCCCTAATGAAAAACTGTTTTTT.

The V and J genes are TRBV11-2 and TRBJ2-2; D not resolved. Germline CDR1 reads SGHAT; CDR2 reads FQNNGV. The CDR3 is made up of 13 amino acids. V was shortened by 4 bases and J by 9 bases, with 12 bases between the two germline ends. CDR3 sequence (DNA): TGTGCCAGCAGCTCAGATTGGACCCGGGAGCTGTTTTTT. Translation gives CASSSDWTRELFF.

This clonotype was picked up a small number of times. The conserved phenylalanine or tryptophan normally closing the CDR3 is absent here, so this likely arose from a read error. The genes are TRBV11-2 and TRBJ1-4; D call uncertain. The CDR3 is 13 residues long. V was shortened by 0 bases and J by 14 bases, with 13 bases between the two germline ends. CDR1 SGHAT and CDR2 FQNNGV come from the germline V gene. The CDR3 loop reads CASSLELWGSLFY. Written as DNA, the CDR3 is TGTGCCAGCAGCTTAGAACTATGGGGTTCTCTGTTTTAT.

The chain carries TRBV24-1 and TRBJ2-2; TRBD2 aligns across 12 bases. Trimming took 4 bases from V and 14 from J; bases not matched to a gene: 25. The CDR3 is made up of 20 amino acids. Germline V gene data show CDR1 as KGHDR and CDR2 as SFDVKD. The CDR3 is CATSDPANRLAGEVTEELFF. CDR3 DNA: TGTGCCACCAGTGACCCCGCCAACCGACTAGCGGGAGAGGTCACCGAGGAACTGTTTTTT.

Concerning this clonotype itself: Its ends do not fully match the called genes, so a read error is possible. The genes are TRBV7-2 and TRBJ2-1; 12 bases agree with TRBD2. The CDR3 runs to 16 residues. Germline CDR1 is SGHTA and CDR2 is FQGNSA. CDR3 residues: CVSSIVTSGSGIEQFF. DNA for the CDR3: TGTGTCAGCAGCATCGTGACTAGCGGGAGTGGCATTGAGCAGTTCTTC. Full variable domain (remainder filled in from reference TRBV7-2 and TRBJ2-1): GAGVSQSPSNKVTEKGKDVELRCDPISGHTALYWYRQSLGQGLEFLIYFQGNSAPDKSGLPSDRFSAERTGGSVSTLTIQRTQQEDSAVYLCVSSIVTSGSGIEQFFGPGTRLTVL.

The V gene is TRBV7-8, the J gene TRBJ2-3; D is unresolved. V shed 3 bases and J shed 6 bases, with 10 bases lying between them. There are 13 residues in the CDR3. Per germline, CDR1 SGHVS and CDR2 FQNEAQ. The DNA of the CDR3 is TGTGCCAGCAGCTTGGTGTCTTCGGATACGCAGTATTTT. This codes for CASSLVSSDTQYF. Full variable domain (missing parts from reference TRBV7-8 and TRBJ2-3): GAGVSQSPRYKVAKRGQDVALRCDPISGHVSLFWYQQALGQGPEFLTYFQNEAQLDKSGLPSDRFFAERPEGSVSTLKIQRTQQEDSAVYLCASSLVSSDTQYFGPGTRLTVL.

This clonotype was detected ten times or more. The chain joins TRBV5-4 to TRBJ1-2; possibly TRBD1 for D (6 bases). CDR1 is SGHNT, CDR2 YYREEE, per germline (reference sequence). The CDR3 is made up of 15 amino acids. Trimming stripped 4 bases from V and 7 bases from J, with 20 bases between. Written as DNA, the CDR3 is TGTGCCAGCAGCGAATGGACAGTTCTGTCAGGTGGCTACACCTTC. Translated: CASSEWTVLSGGYTF.

Regarding this clonotype: The CDR3 does not close with the conserved phenylalanine or tryptophan, likely indicating a read error. The DNA for the CDR3 is TGCAGTGCTATATCCTCGACAGGGAGCACCGGGGCGCTGTTTTCT. Amino acid sequence: CSAISSTGSTGALFS. V gene TRBV20-1 combines with J gene TRBJ2-2, with 7 bases lining up with TRBD1. The germline V gene encodes CDR1 DFQATT and CDR2 SNEGSKA (reference sequence). The CDR3 spans 15 residues.

The chain couples TRBV6-2 or TRBV6-3 to TRBJ1-5, with D hard to call. The germline V gene encodes CDR1 MNHEY and CDR2 SVGEGT. CDR3 length: 14 residues. V lost 8 bases, J lost 3 bases, and 14 bases lay in between. The CDR3 here is CASGPGGTNQPQHF. For the CDR3, the DNA is TGTGCCAGCGGACCGGGAGGCACCAATCAGCCCCAGCATTTT.

The CDR3 region is CASSTQGIRTPSTDTQYF. As DNA, the CDR3 is TGTGCCAGCAGCACCCAAGGGATTCGGACACCTAGTACAGATACGCAGTATTTT. This chain joins TRBV11-2 and TRBJ2-3, with D possibly matching TRBD1 (5 bases). The CDR3 is 18 amino acids. Germline V gene sequence: CDR1 SGHAT, CDR2 FQNNGV. Trimming pared 5 bases from V and 3 bases from J, leaving 24 bases between.

A note on this clonotype: With a much larger clone just one base away, this may be a read error. This sequence joins TRBV12-3 or TRBV12-4 and TRBJ2-7; maybe TRBD2 (7 bases). V lost 6 bases, J lost 4 bases, and 16 bases lay in between. CDR3 length: 14 residues. CDR3 DNA: TGTGCCAGCAGCCAGATAGGGGGAGGGTACGAGCAGTACTTC. This translates into CASSQIGGGYEQYF.

Concerning this clonotype itself: A read error may produce the germline difference seen at one junction end. The V call is TRBV11-2, the J call TRBJ2-1, with D hard to call. CDR1 is SGHAT, CDR2 FQNNGV, per germline. The CDR3 consists of 14 residues. This CDR3 is CSSSFLAQHNEQFF. The CDR3 DNA sequence: TGTTCCAGCAGCTTCCTGGCCCAACACAATGAGCAGTTCTTC.

In regard to this clonotype: Given the absence of the conserved phenylalanine or tryptophan at the CDR3 end, a read error is likely. The chain links TRBV11-2 to TRBJ1-6; no clear D gene. The germline gives CDR1 SGHAT, CDR2 FQNNGV. This CDR3 has 14 amino acids. V lost 2 bases and J lost 8, with 10 bases in between. CDR3 bases: TGTGCCAGCAGCTTAACCGTTTATGATTCACCCCTCCACTGT. Amino acid sequence: CASSLTVYDSPLHC.

This rearrangement joins TRBV20-1 to TRBJ1-4; weak D call: TRBD1 (5 bases). The germline V and J ends were trimmed by 2 bases and 12 bases, with 22 bases remaining between them. In germline, CDR1 is DFQATT, CDR2 SNEGSKA (reference sequence). The CDR3 has 15 residues. This CDR3 is CSARKYGAGFSELFF. Here the CDR3 DNA reads TGCAGTGCTAGAAAATACGGGGCAGGGTTTTCAGAACTGTTTTTT.

Worth noting for this clonotype: A much bigger clone sits one base away, suggesting this may be a read error. The rearrangement uses TRBV28 and TRBJ1-4, with D possibly TRBD1 on 5 matching bases. The germline V gene has CDR1 MDHEN and CDR2 SYDVKM. Trimming pared 6 bases from V and 8 bases from J, leaving 13 bases between. The CDR3 is 13 residues long. The CDR3 bases are TGTGCCAGCAGAGGAGAGGGGTACGAAAAACTGTTTTTT. Its protein product is CASRGEGYEKLFF.

This clonotype was observed a few times. This may be a read error, as it is one base from a much larger clone. In DNA form, the CDR3 reads TGCAGTGCCCCAAAAGCCAGGACAGACAATTCACCCCTCCACTTT. Protein: CSAPKARTDNSPLHF. This chain links TRBV20-1 with TRBJ1-6, with D maybe TRBD1 (6 bases). This CDR3 spans 15 amino acids. Trimming took 6 bases from V and 7 from J, leaving 19 bases between them. Germline lookup yields CDR1 DFQATT and CDR2 SNEGSKA (reference sequence).

This clonotype turned up a few times. The chain has TRBV20-1 and TRBJ2-3, with unresolved D. This CDR3 has 15 residues. Trimming took off 6 bases at V and 1 base at J, with 17 bases between the two ends. CDR1 and CDR2 (germline): DFQATT, SNEGSKA (reference sequence). CDR3 region: CSALTPAGGTDTQYF. In nucleotides, the CDR3 is TGCAGTGCCCTAACTCCGGCTGGCGGCACAGATACGCAGTATTTT.

V gene TRBV11-2 combines with J gene TRBJ1-5; no firm D call. CDR3 size: 13 residues. The germline gives CDR1 SGHAT, CDR2 FQNNGV. V was trimmed by 10 bases and J by 9 bases, leaving 19 bases between them. The CDR3 protein is CAICYTDRGPQHF. CDR3 sequence (DNA): TGTGCCATCTGCTATACCGACCGGGGGCCCCAGCATTTT. The variable domain in full, completed from reference TRBV11-2 and TRBJ1-5, reads EAGVAQSPRYKIIEKRQSVAFWCNPISGHATLYWYQQILGQGPKLLIQFQNNGVVDDSQLPKDRFSAERLKGVDSTLKIQPAKLEDSAVYLCAICYTDRGPQHFGDGTRLSIL.

In its sample, this clonotype was seen many times. The chain links TRBV6-6 to TRBJ2-7; 8 nucleotides agree with TRBD1. V lost 2 bases to trimming and J lost 2 bases; unmatched junction nucleotides: 5. Germline CDR1 MNHNY, CDR2 SVGAGI (reference sequence). The CDR3 has 15 residues. The CDR3 is CASSYPDRGAYEQYF. In DNA, the CDR3 is TGTGCCAGCAGTTACCCCGACAGGGGCGCCTACGAGCAGTACTTC.

This clonotype is large (0.1 to 1%). The chain uses TRBV11-2 and TRBJ2-1, with TRBD2 as a possible D gene (6 bases). Per the germline V gene, CDR1 is SGHAT and CDR2 is FQNNGV. Trimming removed 2 bases at V and 10 bases at J, with 15 bases between. This CDR3 is 14 amino acids long. The CDR3 DNA is TGTGCCAGCAGCTTAACACTCTTGGCGGGAGAGCAGTTCTTC. Amino acid sequence: CASSLTLLAGEQFF.

Worth noting for this clonotype: This may be a read error: a much more frequent sequence differs by one nucleotide. The chain couples TRBV6-6 to TRBJ1-1; no reliable D call. Germline CDR1 and CDR2: MNHNY and SVGAGI (reference sequence). The length of the CDR3 is 14 residues. Deletions cut 2 bases from V and 6 bases from J, with 13 bases between. The CDR3 region is CASSYLVSGSEAFF. In DNA, the CDR3 is TGTGCCAGCAGTTACCTGGTTTCCGGATCTGAAGCTTTCTTT.

A note on this clonotype: The conserved final phenylalanine or tryptophan is absent from the CDR3, which likely points to a read error. The DNA is omitted, as the CDR3 cannot be located on it reliably, and the CDR3 follows TCRdb's listing. The gene calls are TRBV20-1 and TRBJ2-1; the D call of TRBD2 is as the table states it, not checked on the DNA. CDR1 DFQATT and CDR2 SNEGSKA come from the germline V gene (reference sequence). A total of 14 residues make up the CDR3, ends included. The CDR3 sequence is CSARGGREINEEFL.

This clonotype has only a few counts. A much larger clone lies one base from this, so it may be a read error. The chain combines TRBV4-3 with TRBJ2-3, with a tentative D call TRBD2 (6 bases). CDR3 length: 15 residues. Germline V gene lookup returns CDR1 LGHNA and CDR2 YSLEER. The CDR3 DNA follows: TGCGCCAGCAGCCAATCGGCGGGGAGCACAGATATGCAGTATTTT. This sequence encodes CASSQSAGSTDMQYF.

With regard to this clonotype: This may be a read error: a much more frequent sequence differs by one nucleotide. The chain combines TRBV24-1 with TRBJ2-5; D remains ambiguous. There are 16 residues in the CDR3. CDR1 is KGHDR and CDR2 is SFDVKD in the germline V gene. The CDR3 loop reads CATCDLVPVRAETQYF. CDR3 in DNA: TGTGCCACCTGTGATTTGGTCCCTGTTCGGGCAGAGACCCAGTACTTC.